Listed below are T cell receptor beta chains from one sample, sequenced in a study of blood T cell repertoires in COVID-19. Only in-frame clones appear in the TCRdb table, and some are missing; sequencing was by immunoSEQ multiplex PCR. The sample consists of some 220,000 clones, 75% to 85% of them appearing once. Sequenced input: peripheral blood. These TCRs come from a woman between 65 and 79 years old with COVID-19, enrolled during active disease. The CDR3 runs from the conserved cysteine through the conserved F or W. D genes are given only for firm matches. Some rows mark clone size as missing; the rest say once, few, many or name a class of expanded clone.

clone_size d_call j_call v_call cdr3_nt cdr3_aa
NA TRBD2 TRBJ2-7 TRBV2 TGTGCCAGCAGGTGGGGGAGGACTAGCGGGAGTTACGAGCAGTACTTC CASRWGRTSGSYEQYF
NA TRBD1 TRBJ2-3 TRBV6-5 TGTGCCAGCAGTTCGACAGGGGTCACAGATACGCAGTATTTT CASSSTGVTDTQYF
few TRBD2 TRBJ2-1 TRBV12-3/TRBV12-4 TGTGCCAGCAGTTTTAGCGGGACGAATGAGCAGTTCTTC CASSFSGTNEQFF
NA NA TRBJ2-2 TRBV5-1 TGCGCCAGCAGCTTGGCCCTAAGCGGCGGGGAGCTGTTTTTT CASSLALSGGELFF
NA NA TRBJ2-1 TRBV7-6 TGTGCCAGCAGCTTAGCCCGGGATGAGCAGTTCTTC CASSLARDEQFF
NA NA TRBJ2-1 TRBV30 TGTGCCTCTTCCCCGGGGAGCTCCTACAATGAGCAGTTCTTC CASSPGSSYNEQFF
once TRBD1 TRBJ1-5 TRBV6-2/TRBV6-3 TGTGCCAGCAGTCAAACCAGACAGGGCGGTCAGCCCCAGCATTTT CASSQTRQGGQPQHF
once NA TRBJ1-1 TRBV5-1 TGCGCCAGCAGCAGGGAAGGGAGAAACACTGAAGCTTTCTTT CASSREGRNTEAFF
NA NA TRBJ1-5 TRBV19 TGTGCCAGTAGTATCCCCGGGTGGGGCCAGCCCCAGCATTTT CASSIPGWGQPQHF
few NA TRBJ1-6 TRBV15 TGTGCCACCAGTCAGGTCGTCCGGACAGATAATTCACCCCTCCACTTT CATSQVVRTDNSPLHF
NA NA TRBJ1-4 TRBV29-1 TGCAGCGTTCTGGGGGGAGGTAATGAAAAACTGTTTTTT CSVLGGGNEKLFF
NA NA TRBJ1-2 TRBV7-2 TGTGCCAGCAGCTTACAAGGGGATGGAGGCTACACCTTC CASSLQGDGGYTF
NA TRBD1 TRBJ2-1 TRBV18 TGTGCCAGCTCACCGACGGCTGCCGGGACAGGGAAGTATGAGCAGTTCTTC CASSPTAAGTGKYEQFF
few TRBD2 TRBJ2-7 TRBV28 TGTGCCAGCAGTCAGAGGACTAGCGGTCCAGCCTTCGAGCAGTACTTC CASSQRTSGPAFEQYF
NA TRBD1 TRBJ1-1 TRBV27 TGTGCCAGCAGGAGGACAGGGCGAGACACTGAAGCTTTCTTT CASRRTGRDTEAFF
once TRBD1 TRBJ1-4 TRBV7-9 TGTGCCAGCAGCTTTGGGACAGCCGGGAAGGAAAAACTGTTTTTT CASSFGTAGKEKLFF
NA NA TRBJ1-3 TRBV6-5 TGTGCCAGCAGACCAGGGTTGAGCTCTGGAAACACCATATATTTT CASRPGLSSGNTIYF
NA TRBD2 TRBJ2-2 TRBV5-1 TGCGCCAGCAGCTTGTCCGGGACTACGAACACCGGGGAGCTGTTTTTT CASSLSGTTNTGELFF